These 3 T cell receptor beta chains originate from one sample sequenced in a study of T cell responses to AZD1222 COVID-19 vaccine. The data were produced by immunoSEQ multiplex PCR, yet TCRdb's version contains in-frame clones alone and is incomplete. The table records approximately 110,000 clones, about 91% of them present only once. Sample: peripheral blood, taken on day 0 of AZD1222 vaccination. Receptors originate from an adult in good health.

A few counts support this clone. The gene calls are TRBV10-3 and TRBJ2-3; 14 nucleotides agree with TRBD2. This CDR3 region has 14 residues. V dropped 10 bases and J dropped 5; count of bases not matched to a gene: 5. The germline V gene has CDR1 ENHRY and CDR2 SYGVKD. The DNA of the CDR3 is TGTGCCACGACTAGCGGGGGGGCGGTAGATACGCAGTATTTT. It encodes CATTSGGAVDTQYF.

The V gene is TRBV24-1, the J gene TRBJ2-2; tentatively, D is TRBD2 (6 bases). V was pared by 1 base and J by 4 bases, with 12 bases between. The CDR3 extends over 16 amino acids. Germline CDR1 and CDR2: KGHDR and SFDVKD. CDR3: CATSDFTLGGTGELFF. In DNA form, the CDR3 reads TGTGCCACCAGTGATTTTACTCTCGGGGGCACCGGGGAGCTGTTTTTT.

V is TRBV11-1 and J is TRBJ1-2, with D tentatively TRBD1 (5 bases). The CDR3 runs 13 residues. Germline V gene sequence: CDR1 SGHAT, CDR2 FQDESV (reference sequence). Trimming pared 1 base from V and 4 bases from J, leaving 7 bases between. The CDR3 DNA follows: TGTGCCAGCAGCTTAGATGGGGGCTATGGCTACACCTTC. Translated, it gives CASSLDGGYGYTF.